A single sample gave rise to the 29 T cell receptor beta chains below, sequenced in a study of T cell responses to AZD1222 COVID-19 vaccine. Repertoires were generated with immunoSEQ multiplex PCR, while TCRdb's copy carries only in-frame clones and drops some. The sample carries tens of thousands of clones, around 90% recorded once. Material: peripheral blood, obtained 28 days after the second AZD1222 dose. Receptors originate from an adult who received the AZD1222 COVID-19 vaccine.

J is TRBJ2-7 and V is TRBV4-3, with D possibly being TRBD2 (7 bases). In germline, CDR1 is LGHNA, CDR2 YSLEER. The CDR3 totals 18 residues. Trimming left V 2 bases short and J 6 bases short, with 26 bases between. DNA of the CDR3: TGCGCCAGCAGCCAATTTCGACCGGGGGGCCATACCCCTCTCGAGCAGTACTTC. This encodes CASSQFRPGGHTPLEQYF.

The chain employs TRBV13 and TRBJ2-5; D is perhaps TRBD1 or TRBD2 (5 bases each). The CDR3 runs 17 residues. V was pared by 0 bases and J by 4 bases, with 18 bases between. Germline V gives CDR1 PRHDT, CDR2 FYEKMQ (reference sequence). This CDR3 is CASSLGWGTGWRETQYF. In DNA form, the CDR3 reads TGTGCCAGCAGCTTAGGTTGGGGGACGGGGTGGCGAGAGACCCAGTACTTC.

Remarks on this clone: The identical CDR3 is also encoded by other nucleotide sequences in the sample. V is TRBV28 and J is TRBJ1-2; tentative D call: TRBD1 (5 bases). This CDR3 has 12 residues. Germline V lookup: CDR1 MDHEN, CDR2 SYDVKM. V lost 6 bases to trimming and J lost 4 bases, with 9 bases between them. The CDR3 DNA is TGTGCCAGCAGGCGACAGATCTATGGCTACACCTTC. Translation gives CASRRQIYGYTF.

The chain has TRBV29-1 and TRBJ1-2; possibly TRBD1 for D (5 bases). Germline CDR1 is SQVTM and CDR2 is ANQGSEA. Trimming stripped 7 bases from V and 4 bases from J, with 13 bases between. The CDR3 is 12 amino acids. CDR3 loop: CSGLKDTYGYTF. In DNA, the CDR3 is TGCAGCGGGTTAAAGGACACCTATGGCTACACCTTC.

This clone showed up just a few times. The CDR3 nucleotides read TGTGCCAGCAGCTTAAACATAGCCTACGAGCAGTACTTC. It encodes CASSLNIAYEQYF. V gene TRBV7-9 combines with J gene TRBJ2-7; no definite D call. Trimming removed 2 bases at V and 2 bases at J, with 7 bases between. The CDR3 has 13 amino acids. CDR1 SEHNR and CDR2 FQNEAQ come from the germline V gene (reference sequence).

This clone was observed a single time. This chain links TRBV10-3 with TRBJ2-7; 12 bases agree with TRBD2. The CDR3 runs 13 residues. The V segment lost 8 bases and the J segment 2 bases; nucleotides outside the gene matches: 1. Germline values: CDR1 ENHRY, CDR2 SYGVKD. The DNA of the CDR3 is TGTGCCATCGGACTAGCGGGGACCTACGAGCAGTACTTC. Translation: CAIGLAGTYEQYF.

This clone appeared a few times. This chain joins TRBV6-5 and TRBJ2-7, with D tentatively TRBD1 (6 bases). This CDR3 contains 16 residues. The germline gives CDR1 MNHEY, CDR2 SVGAGI. Trimming pared 4 bases from V and 2 bases from J, leaving 18 bases between. The CDR3 region is CASSSPQGLTTYEQYF. CDR3 in DNA: TGTGCCAGCAGTTCCCCACAGGGTTTGACAACCTACGAGCAGTACTTC.

The chain recombines TRBV27 with TRBJ2-6; 8 bases align to TRBD1. The germline V gene has CDR1 MNHEY and CDR2 SMNVEV (reference sequence). The CDR3 contains 15 residues. Trimming took 4 bases from V and 4 from J; bases not matched to a gene: 3. The CDR3 DNA reads as TGTGCCAGCAGTTGGACAGGGTTCGGGGCCAACGTCCTGACTTTC. Its translation: CASSWTGFGANVLTF.

The chain links TRBV28 to TRBJ1-2; perhaps TRBD1 as D (5 bases). Trimming stripped 3 bases from V and 5 bases from J, with 13 bases between. The CDR3 loop spans 14 amino acids. Per germline, CDR1 MDHEN and CDR2 SYDVKM. This CDR3 reads CASSLGGSGYGYTF. Written as DNA, the CDR3 is TGTGCCAGCAGTTTGGGGGGGTCTGGGTATGGCTACACCTTC.

The J gene is TRBJ1-6, the V gene TRBV6-1, with unresolved D. The CDR3 runs 15 residues. V lost 1 base, J lost 10 bases, and 14 bases lay in between. Germline-derived CDR1 and CDR2 are MNHNS and SASEGT. The CDR3 bases are TGTGCCAGCAGTGAAGATTGGGGATTCGGGTCACCCCTCCACTTT. Residues: CASSEDWGFGSPLHF.

The chain employs TRBV14 and TRBJ2-7; D not resolved. The CDR3 totals 14 residues. CDR1 is SGHDN, CDR2 FVKESK, per germline. V lost 0 bases to trimming and J lost 3 bases, with 9 bases between them. CDR3 nucleotides: TGTGCCAGCAGCCAAGATAGGGTAGACTACGAGCAGTACTTC. Translating it yields CASSQDRVDYEQYF.

V usage is TRBV28 and J usage is TRBJ1-5; 8 bases match TRBD1. The CDR3 totals 15 residues. CDR1 is MDHEN, CDR2 SYDVKM, per germline. Unmatched junction bases numbered 7, after V lost 3 bases and J lost 6 bases. The CDR3 DNA follows: TGTGCCAGCAGTTTCGGACAGGGTAGACGTCAGCCCCAGCATTTT. As protein: CASSFGQGRRQPQHF.

The chain couples TRBV5-4 to TRBJ2-3; 9 bases are a match to TRBD2. The germline CDR1 and CDR2 sequences are SGHNT and YYREEE (reference sequence). V was pared by 0 bases and J by 8 bases, with 4 bases of the junction left unmatched. This CDR3 contains 14 residues. The CDR3 DNA reads as TGTGCCAGCAGCTTGGGCGGGGGGGCGGTTACGCAGTATTTT. Residues: CASSLGGGAVTQYF.

This chain uses TRBV2 with TRBJ1-5; possibly TRBD1 for D (6 bases). Germline assignment: CDR1 SNHLY and CDR2 FYNNEI. V was clipped by 8 bases and J by 4 bases, with 12 bases between them. This CDR3 comprises 13 residues. The CDR3 coding sequence is TGTGCCAGCGTGCCGAGGGGGAATCAGCCCCAGCATTTT. Protein: CASVPRGNQPQHF.

The chain couples TRBV19 to TRBJ2-6, with a weak D call TRBD1 (5 bases). Trimming cost V 5 bases and J 3 bases, with 11 bases left between them. Germline V gives CDR1 LNHDA, CDR2 SQIVND (reference sequence). CDR3 size: 15 residues. The CDR3 nucleotides are TGTGCCAGTAGTGTACAGGCCCGTGGGGCCAACGTCCTGACTTTC. This sequence encodes CASSVQARGANVLTF.

V and J are TRBV28 and TRBJ2-1, with D possibly being TRBD2 (7 bases). CDR1 is MDHEN and CDR2 is SYDVKM in the germline V gene. V shed 7 bases and J shed 5 bases, with 12 bases lying between them. CDR3 length: 13 amino acids. This CDR3 is CASTRGGDNEQFF. In DNA, the CDR3 is TGTGCCAGCACACGAGGGGGGGACAATGAGCAGTTCTTC.

This clone was observed a single time. The rearrangement joins TRBV9 to TRBJ2-1, with 10 bases aligning to TRBD2. This CDR3 contains 15 residues. Germline CDR1 reads SGDLS; CDR2 reads YYNGEE. With 3 bases clipped from V and 4 bases from J, the junction kept 4 bases outside the gene matches. The CDR3 loop reads CASSETSGEYNEQFF. CDR3 DNA sequence: TGTGCCAGCAGCGAAACTAGCGGGGAGTACAATGAGCAGTTCTTC.

A single count supports this clone. The V and J genes are TRBV6-5 and TRBJ1-1; TRBD1 matches at 10 bases. Trimming took 7 bases from V and 1 from J; bases not matched to a gene: 6. CDR3 length equals 15 residues. Germline assignment: CDR1 MNHEY and CDR2 SVGAGI. CDR3: CASKRQGAKNTEAFF. The DNA for the CDR3 is TGTGCCAGCAAAAGACAGGGGGCGAAGAACACTGAAGCTTTCTTT.

The chain is built from TRBV30 and TRBJ2-1; D tentatively reads TRBD1 or TRBD2 (5 bases each). Trimming pared 3 bases from V and 3 bases from J, leaving 21 bases between. CDR1 and CDR2 (germline): GTSNPN, SVGIG (reference sequence). The CDR3 consists of 17 residues. The CDR3 nucleotides read TGTGCCTGGAGCGCCTCCTCCGGGACGGCCCACTACAATGAGCAGTTCTTC. This gives the protein CAWSASSGTAHYNEQFF. The full variable domain, rest sourced from reference TRBV30 and TRBJ2-1, is SQTIHQWPATLVQPVGSPLSLECTVEGTSNPNLYWYRQAAGRGLQLLFYSVGIGQISSEVPQNLSASRPQDRQFILSSKKLLLSDSGFYLCAWSASSGTAHYNEQFFGPGTRLTVL.

V and J are TRBV4-3 and TRBJ2-7; TRBD1 matches at 9 bases. CDR3 length: 15 residues. In germline, CDR1 is LGHNA, CDR2 YSLEER. The V segment lost 3 bases and the J segment 3 bases; nucleotides outside the gene matches: 6. The CDR3 is CASSQGAGQGYEQYF. CDR3 DNA sequence: TGCGCCAGCAGCCAGGGGGCGGGACAGGGCTACGAGCAGTACTTC.

This chain joins TRBV24-1 and TRBJ2-3; 7 bases fit TRBD1. In germline, CDR1 is KGHDR, CDR2 SFDVKD. V shed 4 bases, J shed 1 base, and the junction held 4 bases outside the gene matches. The CDR3 contains 15 residues. For the CDR3, the DNA is TGTGCCACCAGTGACCCCGGGACAGGCACAGATACGCAGTATTTT. It specifies CATSDPGTGTDTQYF.

The V and J genes are TRBV7-2 and TRBJ1-1; D ambiguous. The CDR3 is made up of 14 amino acids. Per the germline V gene, CDR1 is SGHTA and CDR2 is FQGNSA. Trimming cost V 5 bases and J 4 bases, with 14 bases left between them. The CDR3 loop is CASSPTLGSTEAFF. The DNA of the CDR3 is TGTGCCAGCAGCCCGACCCTAGGGAGCACTGAAGCTTTCTTT.

The chain has TRBV5-4 and TRBJ2-6; TRBD1 matches 10 bases. Per the germline V gene, CDR1 is SGHNT and CDR2 is YYREEE (reference sequence). The junction had 7 bases not matched to a gene; V was cut back by 4 bases and J by 6 bases. CDR3 size: 16 residues. CDR3 coding DNA: TGTGCCAGCAGCGGACAGGGGGGAACCTTGGCCAACGTCCTGACTTTC. Translated, it gives CASSGQGGTLANVLTF.

The chain couples TRBV6-4 to TRBJ2-7; either TRBD1 or TRBD2 may supply D (5 bases each). Trimming shortened V by 2 bases and J by 7 bases, and 15 bases separated the two germline ends. The CDR3 extends over 14 amino acids. Germline V CDR1 and CDR2: MRHNA, SNTAGT. The chain's CDR3 is CASSDRGLTSEQYF. CDR3 nucleotide sequence: TGTGCCAGCAGTGACCGGGGCCTTACGTCGGAGCAGTACTTC.

The V call is TRBV5-8, the J call TRBJ1-2; D call uncertain. Germline assignment: CDR1 SGHTS and CDR2 YDEGEE. The CDR3 length is 17 residues. The V and J ends lost 4 bases and 5 bases respectively, with 24 bases between them. The CDR3 DNA reads TGTGCCAGCAGCATTCGATCGAGCTGGATGAGGCCGTATGGCTACACCTTC. Its protein product is CASSIRSSWMRPYGYTF.

CDR3 bases: TGTGCCAGCAGCACGTCCAGGGTCTATGGCTACACCTTC. Protein sequence: CASSTSRVYGYTF. The chain uses TRBV6-5 and TRBJ1-2; perhaps TRBD1 as D (5 bases). Trimming removed 6 bases from V and 4 bases from J, with 12 bases in between. This CDR3 has 13 residues. The germline CDR1 and CDR2 sequences are MNHEY and SVGAGI.

CDR3 coding DNA: TGTGCCAGCAGTTTACCCCCCTTCCAAGACAGGGGGAAATGGCTGTTTTTT. Amino acids: CASSLPPFQDRGKWLFF. The rearrangement links TRBV28 to TRBJ2-2, with 9 bases that match TRBD1. Per germline, CDR1 MDHEN and CDR2 SYDVKM. The CDR3 sequence is 17 residues long. J lost 13 bases, V lost 2 bases, and 17 bases had no gene match.

Comment on this clone: This CDR3 is also generated by other DNA sequences in the sample. The rearrangement joins TRBV5-1 to TRBJ1-5; no firm D call. CDR3 length: 14 amino acids. V shed 0 bases and J shed 4 bases, with 8 bases lying between them. Per germline, CDR1 SGHRS and CDR2 YFSETQ. CDR3 sequence reads: CASSLGFGNQPQHF. The CDR3 coding sequence is TGCGCCAGCAGCTTGGGGTTTGGGAATCAGCCCCAGCATTTT. The full variable domain, its missing parts supplied by reference TRBV5-1 and TRBJ1-5, is KAGVTQTPRYLIKTRGQQVTLSCSPISGHRSVSWYQQTPGQGLQFLFEYFSETQRNKGNFPGRFSGRQFSNSRSEMNVSTLELGDSALYLCASSLGFGNQPQHFGDGTRLSIL.

The chain carries TRBV7-9 and TRBJ1-4; maybe TRBD1 (6 bases). The V end lost 4 bases, the J end lost 5 bases, and 11 bases lay between the germline ends. Germline V gene lookup returns CDR1 SEHNR and CDR2 FQNEAQ (reference sequence). This CDR3 spans 14 amino acids. CDR3 sequence: CASSSAGANEKLFF. As DNA, the CDR3 is TGTGCCAGCAGCTCCGCGGGGGCGAATGAAAAACTGTTTTTT.